The 24 T cell receptor beta chains given below trace back to one sample, sequenced in a study of cytomegalovirus exposure and HLA in healthy donors. PCR employed 60 Vbeta and 13 Jbeta primers. Assay: immunoSEQ multiplex PCR; the TCRdb copy retains only in-frame clones and omits some. The table lists 130,000 or so clones, less than 85% of them singletons, with around 2.1% in the top ten. Material for sequencing was PBMCs. These receptors were collected from a woman aged 40 to 55 in good health and CMV-seropositive.

J is TRBJ2-1 and V is TRBV9; TRBD2 aligns across 7 bases. J lost 2 bases, V lost 4 bases, and 6 bases had no gene match. This CDR3 has 15 residues. Per the germline V gene, CDR1 is SGDLS and CDR2 is YYNGEE. The CDR3 spells CASSMTSLPYNEQFF. In DNA form, the CDR3 reads TGTGCCAGCAGCATGACTAGCCTCCCCTACAATGAGCAGTTCTTC.

The chain recombines TRBV6-6 with TRBJ2-7; tentatively, D is TRBD1 (5 bases). Germline V gives CDR1 MNHNY, CDR2 SVGAGI (reference sequence). Trimming removed 5 bases at V and 0 bases at J, with 11 bases between. CDR3 length: 14 residues. CDR3 sequence reads: CASSPTASSYEQYF. The CDR3 DNA reads TGTGCCAGCAGTCCGACAGCGAGCTCCTACGAGCAGTACTTC.

This clone has only a few counts. This sequence joins TRBV27 and TRBJ2-2; possibly TRBD2 for D (6 bases). The V gene's germline CDR1 is MNHEY and CDR2 SMNVEV (reference sequence). This CDR3 region has 14 residues. Trimming cost V 4 bases and J 2 bases, with 8 bases left between them. CDR3 loop: CASSSGLNTGELFF. Written as DNA, the CDR3 is TGTGCCAGCAGTTCGGGACTCAACACCGGGGAGCTGTTTTTT.

This clone was counted a few times. The genes are TRBV18 and TRBJ2-7, with D maybe TRBD2 (5 bases). Germline CDR1 reads KGHSH; CDR2 reads LQKENI. V was clipped by 3 bases and J by 3 bases, with 12 bases between them. The CDR3 extends over 14 amino acids. The CDR3 DNA is TGTGCCAGCTCACCCGTCGGGGTAGGCTACGAGCAGTACTTC. As protein: CASSPVGVGYEQYF.

The chain couples TRBV7-3 to TRBJ2-1; no clear D gene. CDR3 size: 13 residues. Deletions cut 0 bases from V and 5 bases from J, with 5 bases between. The germline V gene has CDR1 SGHTA and CDR2 FQGTGA. CDR3: CASSLTSDNEQFF. Here the CDR3 DNA reads TGTGCCAGCAGCTTAACATCGGACAATGAGCAGTTCTTC. Full variable domain (outside the CDR3, taken from reference TRBV7-3 and TRBJ2-1): GAGVSQTPSNKVTEKGKYVELRCDPISGHTALYWYRQSLGQGPEFLIYFQGTGAADDSGLPNDRFFAVRPEGSVSTLKIQRTERGDSAVYLCASSLTSDNEQFFGPGTRLTVL.

A few counts support this clone. The J gene is TRBJ2-1, the V gene TRBV7-8; 10 bases agree with TRBD2. The CDR3 runs to 15 residues. Germline CDR1 reads SGHVS; CDR2 reads FQNEAQ. V dropped 3 bases and J dropped 8; count of bases not matched to a gene: 7. The CDR3 protein is CASSFGLAEGDEQFF. The CDR3 DNA reads TGTGCCAGCAGCTTCGGACTAGCGGAGGGGGATGAGCAGTTCTTC.

In this sample, this clone turned up a few times. The rearrangement joins TRBV5-6 to TRBJ1-2, with D unclear. CDR1 is SGHDT and CDR2 is YYEEEE in the germline V gene. V gave up 0 bases and J gave up 4 bases, with 13 bases separating them. The CDR3 loop spans 15 amino acids. CDR3 sequence: CASSLVDLIGYGYTF. The CDR3 DNA reads as TGTGCCAGCAGCTTGGTAGATTTAATCGGCTATGGCTACACCTTC. Full variable domain (rest looked up from reference TRBV5-6 and TRBJ1-2): DAGVTQSPTHLIKTRGQQVTLRCSPKSGHDTVSWYQQALGQGPQFIFQYYEEEERQRGNFPDRFSGHQFPNYSSELNVNALLLGDSALYLCASSLVDLIGYGYTFGSGTRLTVV.

J is TRBJ2-7 and V is TRBV28; tentatively, D is TRBD2 (5 bases). V was cut by 5 bases and J by 0 bases, with 11 bases left in between. The CDR3 consists of 14 residues. CDR1 and CDR2 (germline): MDHEN, SYDVKM. The CDR3 DNA reads as TGTGCCAGCAGTGGGAGCGGAAGCTCCTACGAGCAGTACTTC. This gives the protein CASSGSGSSYEQYF. The variable domain in full, with the rest retrieved from reference TRBV28 and TRBJ2-7, is DVKVTQSSRYLVKRTGEKVFLECVQDMDHENMFWYRQDPGLGLRLIYFSYDVKMKEKGDIPEGYSVSREKKERFSLILESASTNQTSMYLCASSGSGSSYEQYFGPGTRLTVT.

V is TRBV7-3 and J is TRBJ2-3; D is unresolved. Trimming left V 4 bases short and J 0 bases short, with 5 bases between. The CDR3 length is 13 residues. Germline V gene data show CDR1 as SGHTA and CDR2 as FQGTGA. DNA of the CDR3: TGTGCCAGCAGCTCCAGTAGCACAGATACGCAGTATTTT. It yields the protein CASSSSSTDTQYF. The full variable domain, completed using reference TRBV7-3 and TRBJ2-3, is GAGVSQTPSNKVTEKGKYVELRCDPISGHTALYWYRQSLGQGPEFLIYFQGTGAADDSGLPNDRFFAVRPEGSVSTLKIQRTERGDSAVYLCASSSSSTDTQYFGPGTRLTVL.

The chain joins TRBV28 to TRBJ1-1, with a possible D match to TRBD1 (5 bases). Germline V CDR1 and CDR2: MDHEN, SYDVKM. V was trimmed by 3 bases and J by 9 bases, leaving 17 bases between them. There are 14 residues in the CDR3. This CDR3 reads CASSLSQGNCKAFF. DNA of the CDR3: TGTGCCAGCAGTTTGAGCCAGGGTAATTGTAAAGCTTTCTTT.

This chain uses TRBV6-6 with TRBJ2-3, with D maybe TRBD1 (6 bases). In germline, CDR1 is MNHNY, CDR2 SVGAGI (reference sequence). This CDR3 spans 15 amino acids. V lost 2 bases and J lost 0, with 9 bases in between. The CDR3 sequence is CASSYQGSSTDTQYF. CDR3 nucleotides: TGTGCCAGCAGTTACCAGGGGTCTAGCACAGATACGCAGTATTTT.

This clone was recorded a few times. The chain is built from TRBV7-3 and TRBJ2-1; tentatively, D is TRBD2 (5 bases). Germline assignment: CDR1 SGHTA and CDR2 FQGTGA. The CDR3 sequence is 16 residues long. Deletions cut 5 bases from V and 5 bases from J, with 19 bases between. The CDR3: CASSPSGPGYDNEQFF. In DNA, the CDR3 is TGTGCCAGCAGCCCCAGCGGTCCCGGTTATGACAATGAGCAGTTCTTC. The whole variable domain, filled in from reference TRBV7-3 and TRBJ2-1, reads GAGVSQTPSNKVTEKGKYVELRCDPISGHTALYWYRQSLGQGPEFLIYFQGTGAADDSGLPNDRFFAVRPEGSVSTLKIQRTERGDSAVYLCASSPSGPGYDNEQFFGPGTRLTVL.

This clone came up a few times. The chain is built from TRBV6-5 and TRBJ2-7; TRBD2 might be the D (6 bases). V shed 6 bases and J shed 0 bases, with 6 bases lying between them. The germline V gene has CDR1 MNHEY and CDR2 SVGAGI. CDR3 length: 12 residues. The CDR3 DNA reads as TGTGCCAGCAGGGACTACTCCTACGAGCAGTACTTC. Translated, it gives CASRDYSYEQYF.

This clone was found a few times. The genes are TRBV4-3 and TRBJ2-3, with 8 nucleotides matching TRBD2. The CDR3 sequence is 15 residues long. CDR1 and CDR2 from the germline V gene are LGHNA and YSLEER. J was trimmed by 2 bases and V by 0 bases; bases with no gene match: 1. In DNA form, the CDR3 reads TGCGCCAGCAGCCAAGATAGCGGGGCCACAGATACGCAGTATTTT. Amino acid sequence: CASSQDSGATDTQYF.

The chain joins TRBV7-8 to TRBJ2-1, with a tentative D call TRBD2 (6 bases). Germline CDR1 and CDR2: SGHVS and FQNEAQ. Trimming pared 5 bases from V and 4 bases from J, leaving 21 bases between. The CDR3 has 17 residues. This CDR3 is CASSPPLRERGYNEQFF. CDR3 DNA sequence: TGTGCCAGCAGCCCACCGTTGCGGGAAAGGGGTTACAATGAGCAGTTCTTC. Supplemented by reference TRBV7-8 and TRBJ2-1, the full variable domain reads GAGVSQSPRYKVAKRGQDVALRCDPISGHVSLFWYQQALGQGPEFLTYFQNEAQLDKSGLPSDRFFAERPEGSVSTLKIQRTQQEDSAVYLCASSPPLRERGYNEQFFGPGTRLTVL.

This clone is a singleton in its sample. The genes are TRBV6-5 and TRBJ2-2; D is unclear. CDR1 is MNHEY, CDR2 SVGAGI, per germline. Trimming shortened V by 8 bases and J by 4 bases, and 8 bases separated the two germline ends. The CDR3 has 12 residues. This CDR3 is CASRAVTGELFF. CDR3 bases: TGTGCCAGCCGTGCGGTCACCGGGGAGCTGTTTTTT.

This clone was counted only a few times. The chain combines TRBV5-1 with TRBJ2-2; the match to TRBD1 covers 8 bases. Germline CDR1 reads SGHRS; CDR2 reads YFSETQ. This CDR3 spans 17 amino acids. Unmatched junction bases numbered 8, after V lost 0 bases and J lost 4 bases. CDR3 protein: CASSLAGTGQGTGELFF. The CDR3 bases are TGCGCCAGCAGCTTGGCCGGGACAGGTCAAGGCACCGGGGAGCTGTTTTTT.

The chain combines TRBV6-5 with TRBJ1-3; 8 nucleotides match TRBD1. The CDR3 totals 13 residues. J lost 2 bases, V lost 8 bases, and 2 bases had no gene match. The germline CDR1 and CDR2 sequences are MNHEY and SVGAGI. The CDR3 loop reads CASWDRTGNTIYF. As DNA, the CDR3 is TGTGCCAGCTGGGACAGGACTGGAAACACCATATATTTT.

This clone was detected once. The rearrangement joins TRBV20-1 to TRBJ2-7; D ambiguous. Deletions cut 6 bases from V and 4 bases from J, with 10 bases between. This CDR3 comprises 11 residues. The germline gives CDR1 DFQATT, CDR2 SNEGSKA (reference sequence). In DNA, the CDR3 is TGCAGTGCCTCCGCGAGTTACGAGCAGTACTTC. Translated: CSASASYEQYF.

The chain joins TRBV21-1 to TRBJ1-2. TRBV21-1 is a pseudogene. The length of the CDR3 is 10 residues. CDR3 protein: CANPDYGYTF. The CDR3 DNA reads TGTGCCAACCCGGACTATGGCTACACCTTC.

The V and J genes are TRBV6-6 and TRBJ1-1, with D unclear. From germline, CDR1 is MNHNY and CDR2 SVGAGI (reference sequence). The CDR3 extends over 12 amino acids. V lost 5 bases to trimming and J lost 1 base, with 5 bases between them. In nucleotides, the CDR3 is TGTGCCAGCAGTCGACAGAACACTGAAGCTTTCTTT. Residues: CASSRQNTEAFF.

The chain is built from TRBV29-1 and TRBJ1-2, with D unresolved. The ends were cut back, 4 bases at V and 2 bases at J, with 8 bases in the middle. The CDR3 runs 12 residues. Germline lookup yields CDR1 SQVTM and CDR2 ANQGSEA. CDR3 residues: CSVAGGNYGYTF. CDR3 nucleotide sequence: TGCAGCGTTGCAGGAGGGAACTATGGCTACACCTTC.

This chain uses TRBV30 with TRBJ2-2, with no clear D. V was cut by 4 bases and J by 5 bases, with 5 bases left in between. Germline CDR1 is GTSNPN and CDR2 is SVGIG (reference sequence). This CDR3 is 11 amino acids long. The CDR3 DNA reads as TGTGCCTGGAAGCAAACCGGGGAGCTGTTTTTT. Its translation: CAWKQTGELFF.

The rearrangement joins TRBV30 to TRBJ1-6; 7 bases line up with TRBD1. V gave up 4 bases and J gave up 2 bases; unmatched junction bases: 2. Germline V CDR1 and CDR2: GTSNPN, SVGIG (reference sequence). This CDR3 has 14 amino acids. CDR3 protein: CAWTGTAYNSPLHF. The DNA for the CDR3 is TGTGCCTGGACCGGGACAGCCTATAATTCACCCCTCCACTTT.